Given below is one T cell receptor (beta chain) in context. The sample originates from a study of blood T cell repertoires in COVID-19. The wider study: The origin of the acute and convalescent COVID-19 samples was the United States, Italy and Spain.

Methods used by the authors: Estimation of nucleated cell counts was performed using reference gene primer amplification. Profiled with immunoSEQ multiplex PCR; TCRdb holds only in-frame clones, not every one. V and J calls and clone size come straight from that table; D and trimming were deduced from the DNA. The sample comprises roughly 430,000 clones, roughly 88% of which are singletons, and more than 2% rests with the top ten. CDR3 length: 17 residues. From germline, CDR1 is SNHLY and CDR2 FYNNEI. After removal of 6 bases from V and 0 bases from J, the junction contained 9 bases not matched to a gene.

This rearrangement joins TRBV2 to TRBJ1-3; 9 nucleotides match TRBD1. The sample taken for sequencing was PBMCs or T cells enriched from blood (not recorded which). This TCR came from a woman between 40 and 55 years old with acute COVID-19. As DNA, the CDR3 is TGTGCCAGCAGAGGACAGGGGACGCTGATCTCTGGAAACACCATATATTTT. As protein: CASRGQGTLISGNTIYF.